The clone carrying this T cell receptor beta chain appeared a few times. Its antigen is unknown. TCRdb reprocessed the reads via MiXCR and lists one record per CDR3 protein. The table shows 110,000 to 150,000 distinct CDR3 sequences, with 5.5% to 8% occurring only once. The data derive from a study of T cell repertoires in cytomegalovirus infection. Study-level information: Indications came from public TCR beta signatures; they pointed to CMV infection and to a matching HLA type.

The study, taken as a whole, reports: The ex vivo response was dominated by HLA-C-restricted CMV-specific TCR beta clonotypes. Of the TCR beta families, the public ones yielded a cumulative frequency that identified carriers of CMV plus the relevant HLA.

The CDR3 is 16 amino acids. Germline V gene lookup returns CDR1 MDHEN and CDR2 SYDVKM. The J segment lost 5 bases and the V segment lost 4 bases, leaving 13 bases of the junction unmatched. The sequenced material came from PBMCs. The clonotype originates from a human donor in good health (CMV status not recorded). Some clones in this sample may be carry-over from other donors' samples. The chain combines TRBV28 with TRBJ2-7; 8 nucleotides line up with TRBD2. The CDR3 DNA reads TGTGCCAGCAGTTCGAGTCCGGGGGGGGGAAGGCACGAGCAGTACTTC. The encoded protein is CASSSSPGGGRHEQYF.